The next 5 T cell receptor beta chains were all read from a single sample in a study of OX40 agonist ivuxolimab in advanced cancers. The table came from immunoSEQ multiplex PCR; TCRdb's copy has only in-frame clones and leaves some out. The top ten hold about 30% of the sample, which has tens of thousands of clones, around 93% seen once. Source: CD4+ or CD8+ T cells sorted from blood, taken in a trial of the OX40 agonist ivuxolimab. Every receptor here comes from an adult with an advanced solid tumor such as melanoma, head and neck, liver or kidney cancer.

As regards this clone: The junction shows a germline mismatch at one end, possibly a read error. V and J are TRBV19 and TRBJ1-5; maybe TRBD1 (6 bases). The CDR3 loop spans 16 amino acids. The V gene's germline CDR1 is LNHDA and CDR2 SQIVND (reference sequence). In nucleotides, the CDR3 is TGTGCCACTAGTAGGTCACAGGGAGAATTAGGTCAGCCCCAGCATTTT. Translation: CATSRSQGELGQPQHF.

V gene TRBV5-4 combines with J gene TRBJ1-1; D might be TRBD1 (5 bases). There are 12 residues in the CDR3. Germline V gene data show CDR1 as SGHNT and CDR2 as YYREEE (reference sequence). Trimming took 4 bases from V and 5 from J, leaving 9 bases between them. The CDR3 region is CASSRQGTEAFF. The CDR3, as DNA: TGTGCCAGCAGCCGTCAGGGAACTGAAGCTTTCTTT.

The chain combines TRBV6-5 with TRBJ1-1; D is unclear. Trimming removed 5 bases from V and 1 base from J, with 11 bases in between. The CDR3 consists of 14 residues. Looked up from germline, CDR1 is MNHEY and CDR2 is SVGAGI. Written as DNA, the CDR3 is TGTGCCAGCAGTCATAGGACGGGGAACACTGAAGCTTTCTTT. Protein: CASSHRTGNTEAFF.

This chain uses TRBV27 with TRBJ2-2; tentatively, D is TRBD2 (5 bases). Between the trimmed V and J ends, which lost 3 bases and 4 bases, there was a span of 6 bases. CDR1 is MNHEY, CDR2 SMNVEV, per germline (reference sequence). This CDR3 comprises 13 residues. As DNA, the CDR3 is TGTGCCAGCAGTTTCGGAGGCACCGGGGAGCTGTTTTTT. Translating gives CASSFGGTGELFF.

The CDR3 DNA reads TGTGCCAGCAGTTTATCGGTAGGCATGAACACTGAAGCTTTCTTT. This encodes CASSLSVGMNTEAFF. The chain carries TRBV27 and TRBJ1-1, with D uncertain. CDR1 and CDR2 from the germline V gene are MNHEY and SMNVEV (reference sequence). The V and J ends lost 0 bases and 0 bases respectively, with 8 bases between them. The CDR3 has 15 residues.